The TCR beta chain described here comes from a study of CD8 T cells in Susac syndrome. V dropped 6 bases and J dropped 1 base, with 15 bases sitting between them. This CDR3 has 15 residues. Random hexamers primed reverse transcription of about 0.45 to 1 ug RNA. Coverage of TCR beta CDR3 amplification by immunoSEQ multiplex PCR extended to 54 Vbeta and 13 Jbeta. TCRdb re-called the immunoSEQ multiplex PCR reads with MiXCR, one entry per CDR3 protein. The data contain some 220,000 distinct CDR3 sequences, 95% of them singletons. The sequence derives from a human donor with multiple sclerosis. The sequencing sample was made of CD4+ T cells from PBMCs. The rearrangement joins TRBV12-3 or TRBV12-4 to TRBJ2-5; no firm D call. The CDR3 DNA is TGTGCCAGCAGCCTAATAGGACGGTTCCAAGAGACCCAGTACTTC. It yields the protein CASSLIGRFQETQYF.